The entry below describes one TCR beta chain. Produced via immunoSEQ multiplex PCR; TCRdb's table is partial and in-frame only. The profile shows 70,000 to 90,000 clones, 90% of them singletons. This sample was included in a study of blood T cell repertoires in COVID-19. About the study: COVID-19 samples collected from the United States, Italy and Spain covered acute and convalescent phases. From T cells, B-cell-depleted T cells, or PBMCs came the material, which was cDNA or gDNA.

The ends were cut back, 5 bases at V and 3 bases at J, with 10 bases in the middle. CDR1 is SGHTA and CDR2 is FQGNSA in the germline V gene. The CDR3 totals 14 residues. This TCR derives from a human donor in a cohort sampled during active COVID-19. V gene TRBV7-2 combines with J gene TRBJ1-4; D is unclear. Sequenced: peripheral blood. The CDR3 here is CASSLRMANEKLFF. The CDR3 DNA follows: TGTGCCAGCAGCCTCAGGATGGCTAATGAAAAACTGTTTTTT.